This TCR beta chain was captured by sequencing in a study of cytomegalovirus exposure and HLA in healthy donors. This CDR3 region has 13 residues. V lost 5 bases and J 8 bases, leaving 15 bases between the germline ends. CDR1 is MNHNY, CDR2 SVGAGI, per germline (reference sequence). The PCR employed 60 Vbeta primers together with 13 Jbeta primers. Measured with immunoSEQ multiplex PCR; TCRdb has only the in-frame clones, and not every one. The repertoire holds about 200,000 clones, roughly 80% seen once, with approximately 2.5% in the top ten. The sample was PBMCs. The chain joins TRBV6-6 to TRBJ1-2; D unclear. The sequence was collected from a woman aged 40 to 49 in good health and CMV-seronegative. The CDR3 region has the DNA TGTGCCAGCAGTAACCCGAGGGCAGAGGGCTACACCTTC. Amino acids: CASSNPRAEGYTF.